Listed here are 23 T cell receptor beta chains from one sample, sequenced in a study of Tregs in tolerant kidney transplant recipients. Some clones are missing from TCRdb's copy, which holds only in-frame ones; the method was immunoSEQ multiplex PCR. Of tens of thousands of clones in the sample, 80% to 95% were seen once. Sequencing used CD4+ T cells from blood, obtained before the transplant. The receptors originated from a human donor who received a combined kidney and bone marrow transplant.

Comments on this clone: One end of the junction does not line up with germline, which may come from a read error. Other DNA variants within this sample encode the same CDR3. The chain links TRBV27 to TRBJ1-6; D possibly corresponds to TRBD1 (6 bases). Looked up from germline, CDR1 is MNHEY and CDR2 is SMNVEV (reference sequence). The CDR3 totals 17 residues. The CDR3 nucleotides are TGTGCCAGCAGTTTATTTTTTGGGGGCGGCTATAATTCCCCCCTCCACTTT. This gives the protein CASSLFFGGGYNSPLHF.

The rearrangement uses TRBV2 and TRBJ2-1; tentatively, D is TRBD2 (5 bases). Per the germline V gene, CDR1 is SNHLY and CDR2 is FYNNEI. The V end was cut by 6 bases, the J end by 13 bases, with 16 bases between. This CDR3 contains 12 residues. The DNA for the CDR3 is TGTGCCAGCAGGACTGACGGGGAGTTCCAGTTCTTC. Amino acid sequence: CASRTDGEFQFF.

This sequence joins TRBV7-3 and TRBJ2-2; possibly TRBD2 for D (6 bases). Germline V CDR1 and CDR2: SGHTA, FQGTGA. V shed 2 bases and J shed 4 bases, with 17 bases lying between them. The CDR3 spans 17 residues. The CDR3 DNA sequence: TGTGCCAGCAGCTTATTGGCCGGGACTGATATCACCGGGGAGCTGTTTTTT. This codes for CASSLLAGTDITGELFF.

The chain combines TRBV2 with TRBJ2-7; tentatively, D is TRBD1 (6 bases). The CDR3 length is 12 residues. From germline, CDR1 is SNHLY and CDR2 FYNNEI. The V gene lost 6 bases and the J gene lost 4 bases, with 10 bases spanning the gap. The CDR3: CASRPDRYEQYF. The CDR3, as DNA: TGTGCCAGCAGGCCGGACAGATACGAGCAGTACTTC.

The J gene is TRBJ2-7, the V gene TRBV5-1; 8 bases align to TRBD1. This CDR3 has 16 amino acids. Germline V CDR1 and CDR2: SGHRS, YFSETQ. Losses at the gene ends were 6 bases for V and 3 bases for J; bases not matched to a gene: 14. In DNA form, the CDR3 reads TGCGCCAGCACAAGGGGACCGGGACAGGAGAACTACGAGCAGTACTTC. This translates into CASTRGPGQENYEQYF.

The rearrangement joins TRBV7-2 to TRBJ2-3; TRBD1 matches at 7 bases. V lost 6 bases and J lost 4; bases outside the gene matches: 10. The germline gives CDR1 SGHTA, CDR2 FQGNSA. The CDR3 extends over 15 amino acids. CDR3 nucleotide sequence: TGTGCCAGCAGTGCCCGACAGGGATTATCAGATACGCAGTATTTT. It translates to CASSARQGLSDTQYF. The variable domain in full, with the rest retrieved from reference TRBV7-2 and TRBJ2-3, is GAGVSQSPSNKVTEKGKDVELRCDPISGHTALYWYRQSLGQGLEFLIYFQGNSAPDKSGLPSDRFSAERTGGSVSTLTIQRTQQEDSAVYLCASSARQGLSDTQYFGPGTRLTVL.

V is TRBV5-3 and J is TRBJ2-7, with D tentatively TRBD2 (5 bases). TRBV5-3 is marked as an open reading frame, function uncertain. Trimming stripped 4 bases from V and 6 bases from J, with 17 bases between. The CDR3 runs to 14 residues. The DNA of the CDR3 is TGTGCCAGAAGCCACCTAGCCTTCCCCTTCGAGCAGTACTTC. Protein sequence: CARSHLAFPFEQYF.

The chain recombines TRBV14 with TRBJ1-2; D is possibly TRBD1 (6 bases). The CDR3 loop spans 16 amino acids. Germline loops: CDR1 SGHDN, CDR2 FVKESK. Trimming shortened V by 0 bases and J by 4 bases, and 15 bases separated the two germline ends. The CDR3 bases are TGTGCCAGCAGCCAAGATCCCGGTAGGGGGATCTATGGCTACACCTTC. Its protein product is CASSQDPGRGIYGYTF.

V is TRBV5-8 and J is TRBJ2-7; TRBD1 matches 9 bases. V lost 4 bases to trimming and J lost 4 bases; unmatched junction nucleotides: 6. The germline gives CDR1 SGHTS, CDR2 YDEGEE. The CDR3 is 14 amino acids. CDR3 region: CASSPDRGTYEQYF. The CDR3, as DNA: TGTGCCAGCAGCCCCGACAGGGGGACATACGAGCAGTACTTC.

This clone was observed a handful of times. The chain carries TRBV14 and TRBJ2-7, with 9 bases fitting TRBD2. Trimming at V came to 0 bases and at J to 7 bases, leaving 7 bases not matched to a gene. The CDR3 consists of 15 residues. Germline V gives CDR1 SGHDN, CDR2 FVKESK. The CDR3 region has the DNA TGTGCCAGCAGCCAAGACTCTAGCGGGGTAGGTGAGCAGTACTTC. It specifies CASSQDSSGVGEQYF. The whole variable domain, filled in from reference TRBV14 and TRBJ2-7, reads EAGVTQFPSHSVIEKGQTVTLRCDPISGHDNLYWYRRVMGKEIKFLLHFVKESKQDESGMPNNRFLAERTGGTYSTLKVQPAELEDSGVYFCASSQDSSGVGEQYFGPGTRLTVT.

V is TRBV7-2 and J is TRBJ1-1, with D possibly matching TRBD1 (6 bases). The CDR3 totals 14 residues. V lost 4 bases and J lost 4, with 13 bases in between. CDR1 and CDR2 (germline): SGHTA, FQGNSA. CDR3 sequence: CASSSRGGSTEAFF. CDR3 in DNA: TGTGCCAGCAGCTCCAGGGGTGGAAGCACTGAAGCTTTCTTT.

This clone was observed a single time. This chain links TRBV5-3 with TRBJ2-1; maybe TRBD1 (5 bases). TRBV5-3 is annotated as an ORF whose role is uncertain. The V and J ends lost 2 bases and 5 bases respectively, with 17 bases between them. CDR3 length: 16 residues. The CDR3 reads CARSLSPRQDNNEQFF. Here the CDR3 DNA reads TGTGCCAGAAGCTTAAGTCCCCGCCAGGACAACAATGAGCAGTTCTTC.

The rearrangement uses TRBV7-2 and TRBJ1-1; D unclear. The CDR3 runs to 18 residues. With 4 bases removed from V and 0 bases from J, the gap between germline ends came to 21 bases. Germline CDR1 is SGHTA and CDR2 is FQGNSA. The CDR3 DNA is TGTGCCAGCAGCTCATGGGTTACTAGCGGGAGCCTGAACACTGAAGCTTTCTTT. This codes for CASSSWVTSGSLNTEAFF.

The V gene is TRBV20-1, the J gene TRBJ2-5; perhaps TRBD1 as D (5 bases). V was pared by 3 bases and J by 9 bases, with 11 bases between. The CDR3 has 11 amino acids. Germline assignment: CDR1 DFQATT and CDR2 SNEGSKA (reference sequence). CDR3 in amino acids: CSARDNGAQYF. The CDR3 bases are TGCAGTGCTAGGGACAATGGGGCCCAGTACTTC.

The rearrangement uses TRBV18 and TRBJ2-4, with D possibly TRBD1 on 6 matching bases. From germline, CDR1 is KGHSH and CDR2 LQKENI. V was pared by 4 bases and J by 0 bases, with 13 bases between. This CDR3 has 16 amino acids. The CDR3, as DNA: TGTGCCAGCTCACTCCGACAGGCACTAGCCAAAAACATTCAGTACTTC. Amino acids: CASSLRQALAKNIQYF.

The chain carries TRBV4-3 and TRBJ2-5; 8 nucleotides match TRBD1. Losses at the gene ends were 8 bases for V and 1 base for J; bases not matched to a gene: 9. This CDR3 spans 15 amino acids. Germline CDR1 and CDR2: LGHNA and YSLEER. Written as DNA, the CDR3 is TGCGCCAGCTCTCCAGGGGGCAGACCCCAAGAGACCCAGTACTTC. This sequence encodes CASSPGGRPQETQYF.

CDR3 coding DNA: TGTGCCAGCAGCTTACAGGGTACTAATTCACCCCTCCACTTT. Protein product: CASSLQGTNSPLHF. This chain connects TRBV7-6 to TRBJ1-6, with a weak D call TRBD1 (5 bases). Germline V gene sequence: CDR1 SGHVS, CDR2 FNYEAQ. Trimming stripped 2 bases from V and 6 bases from J, with 8 bases between. The CDR3 length is 14 residues.

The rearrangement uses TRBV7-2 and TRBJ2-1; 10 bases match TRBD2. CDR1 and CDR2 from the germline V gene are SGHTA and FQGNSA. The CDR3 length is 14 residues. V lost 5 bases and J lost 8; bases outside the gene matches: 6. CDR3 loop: CASSPDSGRDEQFF. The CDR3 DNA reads TGTGCCAGCAGCCCTGACAGCGGGAGGGATGAGCAGTTCTTC.

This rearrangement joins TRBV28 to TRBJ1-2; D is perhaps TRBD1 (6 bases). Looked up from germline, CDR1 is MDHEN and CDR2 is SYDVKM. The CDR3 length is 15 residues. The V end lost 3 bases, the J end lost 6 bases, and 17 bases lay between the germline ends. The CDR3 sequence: CASSFWGGAVHGYTF. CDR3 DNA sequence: TGTGCCAGCAGTTTCTGGGGGGGCGCTGTACATGGCTACACCTTC.

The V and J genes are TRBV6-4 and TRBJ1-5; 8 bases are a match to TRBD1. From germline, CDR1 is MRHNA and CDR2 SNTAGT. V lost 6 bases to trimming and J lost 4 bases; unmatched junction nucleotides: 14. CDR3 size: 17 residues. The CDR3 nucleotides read TGTGCCAGCAGGAGACAGGGGACGAACCTGGGAAATCAGCCCCAGCATTTT. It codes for CASRRQGTNLGNQPQHF.

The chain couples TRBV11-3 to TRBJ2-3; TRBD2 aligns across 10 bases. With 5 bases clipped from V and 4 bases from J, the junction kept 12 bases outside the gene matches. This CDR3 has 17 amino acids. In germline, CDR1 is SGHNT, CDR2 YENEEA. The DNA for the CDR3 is TGTGCCAGCAGCGTCGGGACTAGCGTACCTAAGGCAGATACGCAGTATTTT. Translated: CASSVGTSVPKADTQYF.

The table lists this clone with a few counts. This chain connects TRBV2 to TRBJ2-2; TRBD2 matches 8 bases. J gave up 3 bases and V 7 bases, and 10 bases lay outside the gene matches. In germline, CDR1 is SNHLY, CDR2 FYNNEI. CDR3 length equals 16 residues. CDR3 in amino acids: CASTRRRGGDTGELFF. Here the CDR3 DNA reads TGTGCCAGCACCCGACGCCGGGGGGGCGACACCGGGGAGCTGTTTTTT. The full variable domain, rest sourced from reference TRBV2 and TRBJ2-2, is EPEVTQTPSHQVTQMGQEVILRCVPISNHLYFYWYRQILGQKVEFLVSFYNNEISEKSEIFDDQFSVERPDGSNFTLKIRSTKLEDSAMYFCASTRRRGGDTGELFFGEGSRLTVL.

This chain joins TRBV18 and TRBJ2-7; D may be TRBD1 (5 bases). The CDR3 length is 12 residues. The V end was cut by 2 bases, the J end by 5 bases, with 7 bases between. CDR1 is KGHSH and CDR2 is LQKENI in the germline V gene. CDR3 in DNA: TGTGCCAGCTCACCAAGCAGGGACGAGCAGTACTTC. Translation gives CASSPSRDEQYF.